The entry below gives a single TCR beta chain sequence along with its context. Antigen: not known. The data stem from a study of cytomegalovirus exposure and HLA in healthy donors. Findings of the study overall: Upon later analysis, HLA-associated TCR beta chains proved more clonally expanded than other, equally common chains. Rarity characterized most TCR sequences, yet some public TCRs appeared in many donors. The sole available immune exposure information was CMV serostatus.

PCR amplification relied on 60 Vbeta primers (plus 13 Jbeta primers). Produced via immunoSEQ multiplex PCR; TCRdb's table is partial and in-frame only. The specimen's table records 150,000 or so clones. The CDR3 runs to 14 residues. V was clipped by 5 bases and J by 2 bases; unmatched bases: 5. Germline V gene data show CDR1 as MNHEY and CDR2 as SMNVEV (reference sequence). This sequence originates from a young woman in good health and CMV-seronegative. The sequenced material came from PBMCs. This rearrangement joins TRBV27 to TRBJ2-7, with 8 bases that match TRBD1. The CDR3 sequence is CASSRTGPAYEQYF. As DNA, the CDR3 is TGTGCCAGCAGTCGGACAGGGCCCGCCTACGAGCAGTACTTC.